The clone carrying this TCR beta chain was counted many times. Antigen unknown. Before being chosen for sequencing, patients had shown CD8+CD57+ cell expansion by flow cytometry. This record comes from a study of CD8+CD57+ T cells in acquired aplastic anemia. General study results and limits: Overlapping CD8+ CDR3 repertoires of patients and controls contained under 35 shared sequences.

Deletions cut 5 bases from V and 0 bases from J, with 10 bases between. CDR1 and CDR2 (germline): MNHNS, SASEGT. This CDR3 contains 14 residues. Genomic DNA acted as the template from which TCR beta VDJ combination and CDR3 sequence profiling were carried out. TCRdb itself ran the reads through MiXCR, one entry per CDR3 protein. The sample lists more than 150,000 distinct CDR3 sequences; 45% to 60% were seen once. The sample comprised sorted CD4+, CD8+, or CD8+CD57+ T cells (not recorded which) from PBMCs. This chain uses TRBV6-1 with TRBJ1-1, with unresolved D. This TCR was recovered from a human donor with aplastic anemia. CDR3 residues: CASSRGFMNTEAFF. For the CDR3, the DNA is TGTGCCAGCAGTCGAGGGTTCATGAACACTGAAGCTTTCTTT.